This T cell receptor (beta chain) originates from a study of T-cell memory formation after mild COVID-19. The CDR3 covers 13 residues. Trimming pared 5 bases from V and 8 bases from J, leaving 15 bases between. Per germline, CDR1 SGHAT and CDR2 FQNNGV. TCRdb reprocessed the 5' RACE reads with MiXCR, giving one entry per CDR3 protein. Of a few hundred thousand distinct CDR3 sequences detected, approximately 15% appear once; the ten largest clones hold less than 25%. This clonotype was sampled from a man in his late teens or twenties who had mild COVID-19 (a few samples of this study predate the infection). Cell type and time point are not known. The chain employs TRBV11-2 and TRBJ1-1, with D hard to call. Sequencing input: PBMCs or a T cell subset sorted from them (not recorded which). The CDR3 sequence is CASSPRGGAEAFF. DNA for the CDR3: TGTGCCAGCAGCCCTAGAGGTGGCGCCGAAGCTTTCTTT.